This is a list of T cell receptor beta chains from one sample in a study of identifying expanded T cells in peripheral blood. Profiled with immunoSEQ multiplex PCR; TCRdb holds only in-frame clones, not every one. The sample shows more than 45,000 clones, more than 70% of them seen only once. Sequencing input: blood. The receptors here all came from a person between 18 and 69 years old in good health. CDR3s include the opening cysteine and the closing phenylalanine or tryptophan. A D gene is named only where the DNA matches it firmly. The size field is filled for only some rows; it gives once, few, many or a size class.

NA,NA,TRBJ2-6,TRBV7-2,16,TGTGCCAGCAGCTTATCCAGGTCCTCTGGGGCCAACGTCCTGACTTTC,CASSLSRSSGANVLTF
NA,NA,TRBJ2-7,TRBV6-6,13,TGTGCCAGCAGTTACGGCCAGGGCGGCGAGCAGTACTTC,CASSYGQGGEQYF
NA,TRBD2,TRBJ2-4,TRBV7-2,11,TGTGCCAGCAGCTCCGGGAGGCTCATGTACTTC,CASSSGRLMYF
NA,NA,TRBJ1-2,TRBV5-1,14,TGCGCCAGCAGCTCGCGACAGGATAACTATGGCTACACCTTC,CASSSRQDNYGYTF
few,NA,TRBJ1-1,TRBV6-1,13,TGTGCCAGCAGTGGAGTCCTGAACACTGAAGCTTTCTTT,CASSGVLNTEAFF
NA,NA,TRBJ1-2,TRBV6-1,12,TGTGCCAGCAAGGTATCAGGACATGGCTACACCTTC,CASKVSGHGYTF
NA,NA,TRBJ1-3,TRBV6-1,14,TGTGCCAGCAGGAGTGGGGGCTCTGGAAACACCATATATTTT,CASRSGGSGNTIYF
NA,TRBD1,TRBJ1-1,TRBV5-1,12,TGCGCCAGCAGCGAGGGACAGGGCGGAGCTTTCTTT,CASSEGQGGAFF
few,NA,TRBJ1-1,TRBV15,13,TGTGCCACCAGCCGACAAGGGAACACTGAAGCTTTCTTT,CATSRQGNTEAFF
NA,NA,TRBJ1-5,TRBV18,15,TGTGCCAGCTCCCCTGAACAGGGAGAGTATCAGCCCCAGCATTTT,CASSPEQGEYQPQHF
NA,TRBD1,TRBJ1-5,TRBV7-2,14,TGTGCCAGCAGCCGGACAGGGCGCAATCAGCCCCAGCATTTT,CASSRTGRNQPQHF
NA,NA,TRBJ2-1,TRBV5-4,13,TGTGCCAGCAGGACTAGGGGTAGGGATGAGCAGTTCTTC,CASRTRGRDEQFF
NA,TRBD1,TRBJ1-2,TRBV6-6,13,TGTGCCAGCAGCCACGGGACAGGGGATGGCTACACCTTC,CASSHGTGDGYTF
NA,TRBD1,TRBJ1-2,TRBV28,16,TGTGCCGCGCGACCCAACGACAGGGGGCTAAGCTATGGCTACACCTTC,CAARPNDRGLSYGYTF
NA,TRBD1,TRBJ2-3,TRBV5-6,15,TGTGCCAGCATCAAGGCAGGGGGTCTGGAAGATACGCAGTATTTT,CASIKAGGLEDTQYF
NA,TRBD2,TRBJ2-7,TRBV4-1,15,TGCGCCAGCAGCCTCTCTAGCGGGAGCTCCTACGAGCAGTACTTC,CASSLSSGSSYEQYF
NA,NA,TRBJ2-1,TRBV11-3,14,TGTGCCAGCAGCTTAGTGGCAGGGGCTGGTGAGCAGTTCTTC,CASSLVAGAGEQFF
NA,TRBD2,TRBJ2-3,TRBV6-6,14,TGTGCCAGCGAGGGACTAGCGGGCACAGATACGCAGTATTTT,CASEGLAGTDTQYF
NA,TRBD2,TRBJ2-7,TRBV19,15,TGTGCCAGTAGTACGACTAGCGGGAGGGCCTACGAGCAGTACTTC,CASSTTSGRAYEQYF
NA,NA,TRBJ2-1,TRBV6-5,14,TGTGCCAGCAGTTTAGGGGCAACGGGCCGTGAGCAGTTCTTC,CASSLGATGREQFF
NA,NA,TRBJ1-5,TRBV20-1,11,TGCAGTGCTGTATCAAGCTTGACCCAGCATTTT,CSAVSSLTQHF
NA,TRBD2,TRBJ2-1,TRBV28,14,TGTGCCAGCAGTTTCTCCGGGGGGAGGAATGAGCAGTTCTTC,CASSFSGGRNEQFF
NA,NA,TRBJ1-5,TRBV21-1,16,TGTGCCGGGGGAAGAGGGCACAGGGGGCCGCAAGGGCCCCAGCATTTT,CAGGRGHRGPQGPQHF
NA,NA,TRBJ2-7,TRBV5-8,15,TGTGCCAGCCTAAGGAGGGGAATAGGGATCTACGAGCAGTACTTC,CASLRRGIGIYEQYF
NA,NA,TRBJ2-2,TRBV2,16,TGTGCCAGCAGTGAACGTGTCGGGGTTAACACCGGGGAGCTGTTTTTT,CASSERVGVNTGELFF
NA,NA,TRBJ2-3,TRBV6-5,15,TGTGCCAGCAGCCTAAGAGGGCTTAGCACAGATACGCAGTATTTT,CASSLRGLSTDTQYF
NA,TRBD2,TRBJ2-1,TRBV28,15,TGTGCCACCAATGGGCGACTAGCGGGATGGAATGAGCAGTTCTTC,CATNGRLAGWNEQFF
NA,NA,TRBJ2-7,TRBV4-3,15,TGCGCCAGCAGCCAAGGGGTTAGAGTGTACCACGAGCAGTACTTC,CASSQGVRVYHEQYF
NA,NA,TRBJ1-2,TRBV7-2,17,TGTGCCAGCAGCTTAGAAATTTTGGGGGGAATCCTCTATGGCTACACCTTC,CASSLEILGGILYGYTF
NA,NA,TRBJ1-2,TRBV6-5,14,TGTGCCAGCAGTTACTCGTCCACAGCCTATGGCTACACCTTC,CASSYSSTAYGYTF
NA,NA,TRBJ1-2,TRBV5-1,14,TGCGCCAGCAGCTTGGCCGGCGGAGAAGGTGGCTACACCTTC,CASSLAGGEGGYTF
NA,TRBD1,TRBJ2-7,TRBV10-3,15,TGTGCCATCAGTGAGGAGGGGACAGGTTCCTACGAGCAGTACTTC,CAISEEGTGSYEQYF
NA,TRBD1,TRBJ1-2,TRBV6-5,14,TGTGCCAGCAGCCTCCAGGGGGGGGTTTTTGGCTACACCTTC,CASSLQGGVFGYTF
NA,TRBD2,TRBJ2-3,TRBV11-2,15,TGTGCCAGCAGCTTTAGCGGGAGAGGCACAGATACGCAGTATTTT,CASSFSGRGTDTQYF
NA,NA,TRBJ1-1,TRBV21-1,12,TGTGCCAGGAGGGAAGGAAGCACTGAAGCTTTCTTT,CARREGSTEAFF
NA,NA,TRBJ2-1,TRBV2,15,TGTGCCAGCAGTGAACAAAGTTCCTTATACAATGAGCAGTTCTTC,CASSEQSSLYNEQFF
NA,TRBD2,TRBJ2-1,TRBV11-3,16,TGTGCCAGCAGCGCGGGCGGGGGTCTCTCCTACAATGAGCAGTTCTTC,CASSAGGGLSYNEQFF
NA,NA,TRBJ2-2,TRBV4-3,15,TGCGCCAGCAGCCAAGTGGTACGTGGAACCGGGGAGCTGTTTTTT,CASSQVVRGTGELFF
NA,NA,TRBJ1-1,TRBV11-2,15,TGTGCCAGCAGCTTAGCGTATTCGGGGGACACTGAAGCTTTCTTT,CASSLAYSGDTEAFF
NA,NA,TRBJ2-7,TRBV7-2,14,TGTGCCAGCAGCTTCGGGCGGGATAGTTACGAGCAGTACTTC,CASSFGRDSYEQYF
NA,NA,TRBJ1-2,TRBV2,14,TGTGCCAGCAGTGAAAGACTGTCTAACTATGGCTACACCTTC,CASSERLSNYGYTF
NA,NA,TRBJ2-2,TRBV27,12,TGTGCCAGCAGTTTAAGAACCGGGGAGCTGTTTTTT,CASSLRTGELFF
NA,NA,TRBJ2-1,TRBV7-2,11,TGTGCCAGCAGCCCAGGACCTAGTCGGTTCTTC,CASSPGPSRFF
NA,TRBD2,TRBJ2-2,TRBV7-9,16,TGTGCCAGCAGCCCCACTAGCGGGAGCGGCACCGGGGAGCTGTTTTTT,CASSPTSGSGTGELFF
NA,NA,TRBJ2-7,TRBV18,14,TGTGCCAGCTCACCGGACCGGAGCTCCTACGAGCAGTACTTC,CASSPDRSSYEQYF
NA,TRBD2,TRBJ2-1,TRBV11-2,20,TGTGCCAGCAGCTTAGAACAGTTACTAGCGGGAGGTTGGGCCTCCAATGAGCAGTTCTTC,CASSLEQLLAGGWASNEQFF
NA,NA,TRBJ2-7,TRBV6-1,15,TGTGCCAGCAGTGATGGATCAGCCGGACGCTACGAGCAGTACTTC,CASSDGSAGRYEQYF
NA,NA,TRBJ2-5,TRBV28,15,TGTGCCAGCAGTTTAGGGGACTGGAGGGGGGAGACCCAGTACTTC,CASSLGDWRGETQYF
once,NA,TRBJ2-5,TRBV28,13,TGTGCCAGCAATACAGGGAACGGAGAGACCCAGTACTTC,CASNTGNGETQYF
NA,NA,TRBJ1-6,TRBV5-4,14,TGTGCCAGCAGCTCTGGACAGCTTAATTCACCCCTCCACTTT,CASSSGQLNSPLHF